This passage covers 31 T cell receptor beta chains from one sample sequenced in a study of neoadjuvant anti-PD-1 for oral cavity cancer. Time point here: after neoadjuvant nivolumab, at surgical resection. Here immunoSEQ multiplex PCR was the method, and the copy in TCRdb shows in-frame clones only, minus some. The sample carries 55,000 to 75,000 clones, roughly nine tenths recorded once. The source material was PBMCs, sampled after nivolumab (anti-PD-1) treatment. The origin of the receptors is a person aged 40-85 years with oral cavity squamous cell carcinoma.

This chain joins TRBV5-1 and TRBJ1-2; D perhaps matches TRBD1 (6 bases). The CDR3 is 13 amino acids. The germline V gene encodes CDR1 SGHRS and CDR2 YFSETQ. Deletions cut 4 bases from V and 8 bases from J, with 15 bases between. The DNA of the CDR3 is TGCGCCAGCAGCCTTACAGGGAGTCAAGGCTACACCTTC. Translating gives CASSLTGSQGYTF.

The rearrangement links TRBV27 to TRBJ1-4; 7 bases fit TRBD1. Trimming took 7 bases from V and 8 from J; bases not matched to a gene: 10. Germline V gene data show CDR1 as MNHEY and CDR2 as SMNVEV (reference sequence). CDR3 size: 14 residues. CDR3 region: CASTDPAGGEKLFF. CDR3 nucleotide sequence: TGTGCCAGCACTGACCCCGCAGGGGGGGAAAAACTGTTTTTT.

A single count supports this clone. This chain joins TRBV1 and TRBJ2-7; the table's D call of TRBD2 was not tested on the DNA. TRBV1 is assigned pseudogene status. This CDR3 is built from 13 residues. The CDR3 region is CTSPLGGPLEQYF. CDR3 coding DNA: TGCACCAGCCCCCTCGGGGGGCCCCTCGAGCAGTACTTC.

The chain employs TRBV4-1 and TRBJ2-3; 12 bases are shared with TRBD2. The J segment lost 2 bases and the V segment lost 1 base, leaving 10 bases of the junction unmatched. The V gene's germline CDR1 is MGHRA and CDR2 YSYEKL. This CDR3 region has 19 residues. CDR3 bases: TGCGCCAGCAGCCAAGGCGGGCGCGGACTAGCGGGACTCACAGATACGCAGTATTTT. It codes for CASSQGGRGLAGLTDTQYF.

This clone has only one observation. Germline and junction disagree at one end, which may indicate a read error. The chain recombines TRBV7-8 with TRBJ2-7; 7 nucleotides align to TRBD2. Germline values: CDR1 SGHVS, CDR2 FQNEAQ. The CDR3 has 15 residues. In DNA, the CDR3 is TGTGCCAGCAGCCTAGCCGGGGGGAACTCCTACGAGCAGTACTTC. It is translated as CASSLAGGNSYEQYF.

The V gene is TRBV13, the J gene TRBJ2-2, with D tentatively TRBD2 (5 bases). The CDR3 runs 14 residues. With 11 bases removed from V and 2 bases from J, the gap between germline ends came to 15 bases. The germline V gene has CDR1 PRHDT and CDR2 FYEKMQ (reference sequence). The CDR3 loop is CAQTLRGNTGELFF. The CDR3 DNA is TGTGCCCAAACCCTTCGGGGAAACACCGGGGAGCTGTTTTTT.

The V and J genes are TRBV5-1 and TRBJ2-3, with D uncertain. CDR3 size: 13 residues. Per germline, CDR1 SGHRS and CDR2 YFSETQ. The V end lost 4 bases, the J end lost 2 bases, and 8 bases lay between the germline ends. The CDR3 nucleotides are TGCGCCAGCAGCGACGCCACCACAGATACGCAGTATTTT. This sequence encodes CASSDATTDTQYF.

The chain links TRBV4-2 to TRBJ2-1; 11 positions match TRBD2. CDR1 is LGHNA, CDR2 YNFKEQ, per germline. The CDR3 consists of 16 residues. V lost 0 bases and J lost 5; bases outside the gene matches: 3. Here the CDR3 reads CASSQDPSGGNNEQFF. CDR3 nucleotide sequence: TGTGCCAGCAGCCAAGATCCTAGCGGGGGGAACAATGAGCAGTTCTTC.

This chain's CDR3 is CASRHTGFIYGYTF. DNA for the CDR3: TGTGCCAGCAGGCACACAGGGTTCATCTATGGCTACACCTTC. The chain has TRBV6-1 and TRBJ1-2; TRBD1 might be the D (6 bases). V was pared by 6 bases and J by 4 bases, with 15 bases between. CDR1 is MNHNS and CDR2 is SASEGT in the germline V gene. The CDR3 has 14 amino acids.

The sample holds one count of this clone. This chain connects TRBV29-1 to TRBJ1-5; D remains unclear. V was shortened by 4 bases and J by 4 bases, with 11 bases between the two germline ends. The CDR3 length is 13 residues. CDR1 is SQVTM, CDR2 ANQGSEA, per germline. CDR3 sequence: CSVGPGSNQPQHF. In nucleotides, the CDR3 is TGCAGCGTTGGACCGGGGTCTAATCAGCCCCAGCATTTT.

The rearrangement links TRBV2 to TRBJ2-5; D not resolved. Trimming cost V 7 bases and J 3 bases, with 3 bases left between them. CDR1 is SNHLY and CDR2 is FYNNEI in the germline V gene. The CDR3 is made up of 10 amino acids. The CDR3 DNA reads TGTGCCAGCATAAAAGAGACCCAGTACTTC. This gives the protein CASIKETQYF.

This clone was seen more than once but under ten times. The chain employs TRBV5-1 and TRBJ2-2, with no clear D. Germline V lookup: CDR1 SGHRS, CDR2 YFSETQ. The CDR3 sequence is 15 residues long. Trimming removed 2 bases at V and 0 bases at J, with 8 bases between. The DNA for the CDR3 is TGCGCCAGCAGCTTAGGCCACTCGAACACCGGGGAGCTGTTTTTT. Translated: CASSLGHSNTGELFF.

This sequence joins TRBV27 and TRBJ2-2; D remains unclear. V was cut by 3 bases and J by 7 bases, with 6 bases left in between. The germline gives CDR1 MNHEY, CDR2 SMNVEV (reference sequence). The CDR3 has 12 residues. CDR3 sequence (DNA): TGTGCCAGCAGTTTCTGGGGCGGGGAGCTGTTTTTT. Translating gives CASSFWGGELFF.

The chain couples TRBV4-2 to TRBJ1-3; D uncertain. Between the trimmed V and J ends, which lost 0 bases and 0 bases, there was a span of 6 bases. The CDR3 sequence is 15 residues long. Germline lookup yields CDR1 LGHNA and CDR2 YNFKEQ. The CDR3 reads CASSQDFHSGNTIYF. The CDR3 nucleotides are TGTGCCAGCAGCCAAGACTTTCACTCTGGAAACACCATATATTTT.

The chain links TRBV7-9 to TRBJ1-2, with 9 bases identical to TRBD1. This CDR3 has 16 residues. From germline, CDR1 is SEHNR and CDR2 FQNEAQ (reference sequence). The V gene end was trimmed by 6 bases and the J gene end by 5 bases; junction bases not matched to a gene: 13. CDR3 loop: CASRSATGGVGYGYTF. In DNA form, the CDR3 reads TGTGCCAGCAGATCCGCGACAGGGGGAGTCGGGTATGGCTACACCTTC.

The chain combines TRBV11-3 with TRBJ2-6; TRBD2 might be the D (6 bases). The CDR3 is 15 amino acids. Looked up from germline, CDR1 is SGHNT and CDR2 is YENEEA. The V end lost 5 bases, the J end lost 4 bases, and 12 bases lay between the germline ends. CDR3 coding DNA: TGTGCCAGCAGCCCTGGAGGGGCCGGGGCCAACGTCCTGACTTTC. Protein: CASSPGGAGANVLTF.

The V and J genes are TRBV27 and TRBJ1-2, with 7 bases that match TRBD1. Germline V gene lookup returns CDR1 MNHEY and CDR2 SMNVEV (reference sequence). The ends lost 5 bases at V and 4 bases at J; junction bases unmatched: 10. The CDR3 consists of 15 residues. As DNA, the CDR3 is TGTGCCAGCAGTCCCTCTCGGGACAGTACCTATGGCTACACCTTC. Translated, it gives CASSPSRDSTYGYTF.

This sequence joins TRBV11-1 and TRBJ2-2; TRBD1 is a possible D gene (5 bases). Germline V lookup: CDR1 SGHAT, CDR2 FQDESV (reference sequence). This CDR3 region has 15 residues. The ends were cut back, 3 bases at V and 2 bases at J, with 10 bases in the middle. The CDR3 reads CASSFRQGNTGELFF. In DNA, the CDR3 is TGTGCCAGCAGCTTTCGGCAGGGTAACACCGGGGAGCTGTTTTTT.

The chain employs TRBV11-2 and TRBJ1-2; D not resolved. Germline CDR1 reads SGHAT; CDR2 reads FQNNGV. The CDR3 is made up of 11 amino acids. The ends were cut back, 4 bases at V and 8 bases at J, with 8 bases in the middle. CDR3 residues: CASSSLEGYTF. The CDR3 DNA reads as TGTGCCAGCAGCTCCTTAGAGGGCTACACCTTC.

V is TRBV9 and J is TRBJ1-3, with D possibly matching TRBD1 (6 bases). CDR1 and CDR2 (germline): SGDLS, YYNGEE. Trimming took off 4 bases at V and 0 bases at J, with 11 bases between the two ends. This CDR3 region has 15 residues. CDR3 DNA: TGTGCCAGCAGCCCAACAGGGAGCTCTGGAAACACCATATATTTT. Protein product: CASSPTGSSGNTIYF. Variable domain in full (rest from reference TRBV9 and TRBJ1-3): DSGVTQTPKHLITATGQRVTLRCSPRSGDLSVYWYQQSLDQGLQFLIQYYNGEERAKGNILERFSAQQFPDLHSELNLSSLELGDSALYFCASSPTGSSGNTIYFGEGSWLTVV.

The chain recombines TRBV4-1 with TRBJ2-1; TRBD2 agrees at 9 bases. Germline V gives CDR1 MGHRA, CDR2 YSYEKL. With 4 bases clipped from V and 4 bases from J, the junction kept 8 bases outside the gene matches. There are 16 residues in the CDR3. In DNA, the CDR3 is TGCGCCAGCAGCCGCCTAGCGGGGACGCTTTACAATGAGCAGTTCTTC. Translating it yields CASSRLAGTLYNEQFF.

This chain connects TRBV27 to TRBJ1-2; the D is unclear. Trimming removed 0 bases at V and 5 bases at J, with 10 bases between. This CDR3 has 14 amino acids. CDR1 is MNHEY, CDR2 SMNVEV, per germline (reference sequence). The CDR3 sequence: CASSLSDGGYGYTF. CDR3 DNA sequence: TGTGCCAGCAGTTTATCAGACGGTGGGTATGGCTACACCTTC.

This clone showed up just once. In DNA form, the CDR3 reads TGTGCCAGCAGGCCCGGACAGAATTCACCCCTCCACTTT. Its translation is CASRPGQNSPLHF. This chain links TRBV5-8 with TRBJ1-6; D is perhaps TRBD1 (6 bases). This CDR3 contains 13 residues. Germline V gives CDR1 SGHTS, CDR2 YDEGEE. V was trimmed by 5 bases and J by 7 bases, leaving 10 bases between them.

The CDR3 spells CASSRTGEKYEQYF. As DNA, the CDR3 is TGCGCCAGCAGCCGGACGGGGGAAAAATACGAGCAGTACTTC. The chain employs TRBV4-1 and TRBJ2-7; D may be TRBD2 (6 bases). Germline V gene data show CDR1 as MGHRA and CDR2 as YSYEKL. This CDR3 has 14 residues. The V gene lost 4 bases and the J gene lost 4 bases, with 14 bases spanning the gap.

The chain has TRBV5-1 and TRBJ2-2; 8 bases align to TRBD2. J gave up 4 bases and V 0 bases, and 5 bases lay outside the gene matches. The CDR3 runs 16 residues. The germline CDR1 and CDR2 sequences are SGHRS and YFSETQ. For the CDR3, the DNA is TGCGCCAGCAGCTTGGTCGTGACTAGCGTCACCGGGGAGCTGTTTTTT. Amino acid sequence: CASSLVVTSVTGELFF.

The chain combines TRBV5-6 with TRBJ1-6, with 7 bases identical to TRBD1. There are 17 residues in the CDR3. V lost 5 bases, J lost 7 bases, and 15 bases stayed unmatched. Per germline, CDR1 SGHDT and CDR2 YYEEEE. The CDR3 region is CASRIRPTGVGNSPLHF. In nucleotides, the CDR3 is TGTGCCAGCAGGATTAGACCTACAGGGGTGGGGAATTCACCCCTCCACTTT.

The table lists this clone with a count of one. The V and J genes are TRBV6-5 and TRBJ2-7; the match to TRBD1 covers 7 bases. After removal of 7 bases from V and 2 bases from J, the junction contained 5 bases not matched to a gene. This CDR3 has 13 amino acids. CDR1 MNHEY and CDR2 SVGAGI come from the germline V gene. DNA of the CDR3: TGTGCCAGCAAGGGGCAGGGGGCCTACGAGCAGTACTTC. Protein product: CASKGQGAYEQYF.

V gene TRBV6-5 combines with J gene TRBJ1-2, with TRBD1 as a possible D gene (6 bases). Looked up from germline, CDR1 is MNHEY and CDR2 is SVGAGI. The CDR3 runs 13 residues. Trimming removed 6 bases from V and 4 bases from J, with 12 bases in between. The CDR3 DNA follows: TGTGCCAGCAGGGAGGGGGGGGGCTATGGCTACACCTTC. Its translation is CASREGGGYGYTF.

V gene TRBV5-6 combines with J gene TRBJ1-2, with 7 nucleotides matching TRBD1. V was clipped by 4 bases and J by 6 bases; unmatched bases: 6. The CDR3 extends over 13 amino acids. Per the germline V gene, CDR1 is SGHDT and CDR2 is YYEEEE. CDR3 region: CASSPTGYDGYTF. The CDR3 DNA is TGTGCCAGCAGCCCGACAGGGTACGATGGCTACACCTTC.

A word on this clone: Other DNA sequences in this specimen translate into the identical CDR3. This sequence joins TRBV7-2 and TRBJ2-7; 11 nucleotides agree with TRBD1. The length of the CDR3 is 15 residues. The germline V gene has CDR1 SGHTA and CDR2 FQGNSA. Germline trimming cut 1 base from V and 4 bases from J; bases unmatched to any gene: 3. As DNA, the CDR3 is TGTGCCAGCAGCTTAGGGACAGGGGGCGTATACGAGCAGTACTTC. It codes for CASSLGTGGVYEQYF.

This CDR3 reads CASSLLTSGTDTQYF. CDR3 bases: TGCGCCAGCAGCCTCTTGACTAGCGGCACAGATACGCAGTATTTT. The rearrangement uses TRBV4-1 and TRBJ2-3, with 8 nucleotides matching TRBD2. The germline CDR1 and CDR2 sequences are MGHRA and YSYEKL. With 4 bases clipped from V and 1 base from J, the junction kept 4 bases outside the gene matches. The CDR3 spans 15 residues.